One and the same sample provided the 13 T cell receptor beta chains below, sequenced in a study of blood T cell repertoires in COVID-19. Only in-frame clones appear in the TCRdb table, and some are missing; sequencing was by immunoSEQ multiplex PCR. The sample holds approximately 320,000 clones; roughly 85% are singletons and the top ten take 7.2%. The sequenced material came from peripheral blood. Receptor source: a human donor in a cohort sampled during active COVID-19.

This sequence joins TRBV18 and TRBJ1-2, with D possibly TRBD1 on 5 matching bases. Trimming took off 3 bases at V and 6 bases at J, with 11 bases between the two ends. CDR1 is KGHSH and CDR2 is LQKENI in the germline V gene. The CDR3 has 13 residues. CDR3 sequence reads: CASSPQGLHGYTF. DNA of the CDR3: TGTGCCAGCTCACCGCAGGGTCTTCATGGCTACACCTTC.

This chain links TRBV19 with TRBJ1-1; TRBD1 might be the D (5 bases). With 4 bases removed from V and 0 bases from J, the gap between germline ends came to 12 bases. CDR1 and CDR2 (germline): LNHDA, SQIVND (reference sequence). This CDR3 comprises 15 residues. CDR3 nucleotides: TGTGCCAGTAGTACACAGGTGTTTCTGAACACTGAAGCTTTCTTT. Residues: CASSTQVFLNTEAFF.

The V call is TRBV29-1, the J call TRBJ1-1; no clear D. The CDR3 covers 14 residues. Germline lookup yields CDR1 SQVTM and CDR2 ANQGSEA. Trimming shortened V by 5 bases and J by 4 bases, and 17 bases separated the two germline ends. The CDR3 protein is CSVLVGGLGTEAFF. In DNA, the CDR3 is TGCAGCGTTCTAGTGGGAGGTCTGGGCACTGAAGCTTTCTTT.

This chain's CDR3 is CTSSQGLGHGELFF. The CDR3 DNA is TGCACCAGCAGCCAAGGATTGGGCCACGGGGAGCTGTTTTTT. V is TRBV1 and J is TRBJ2-2; TRBD1 is the table's D call, not checked against the DNA. TRBV1 is described as a pseudogene. This CDR3 contains 14 residues.

This chain links TRBV12-3 or TRBV12-4 with TRBJ1-1, with D hard to call. CDR3 length: 13 amino acids. Trimming shortened V by 3 bases and J by 3 bases, and 8 bases separated the two germline ends. The CDR3 DNA is TGTGCCAGCAGTTTGGAAGGAGACACTGAAGCTTTCTTT. This encodes CASSLEGDTEAFF.

The chain has TRBV10-1 and TRBJ1-5; D is undetermined. Germline values: CDR1 WNHNN, CDR2 SYGVQD (reference sequence). V was pared by 4 bases and J by 2 bases, with 6 bases between. This CDR3 is built from 13 residues. CDR3 DNA: TGCGCCAGCAGTGGACAACGCAATCAGCCCCAGCATTTT. It encodes CASSGQRNQPQHF.

This chain joins TRBV12-5 and TRBJ1-1; D may be TRBD1 (6 bases). The CDR3 runs 15 residues. CDR1 is LGHNT, CDR2 FRNRAP, per germline. Trimming took 0 bases from V and 1 from J, leaving 9 bases between them. This chain's CDR3 is CASGLVPGANTEAFF. The CDR3 DNA reads as TGTGCTAGTGGTTTGGTACCAGGGGCGAACACTGAAGCTTTCTTT.

The rearrangement links TRBV7-9 to TRBJ1-1; D not resolved. The CDR3 runs to 13 residues. Germline V gene data show CDR1 as SEHNR and CDR2 as FQNEAQ (reference sequence). Trimming took off 5 bases at V and 2 bases at J, with 9 bases between the two ends. CDR3 residues: CASSKTGNTEAFF. CDR3 nucleotide sequence: TGTGCCAGCAGCAAGACGGGAAACACTGAAGCTTTCTTT.

The chain has TRBV5-1 and TRBJ1-6, with TRBD1 matching over 7 bases. The CDR3 runs 15 residues. After removal of 3 bases from V and 6 bases from J, the junction contained 6 bases not matched to a gene. Germline loops: CDR1 SGHRS, CDR2 YFSETQ. CDR3 sequence (DNA): TGCGCCAGCAGCTCCTCCAGGGGGACTAATTCACCCCTCCACTTT. It is translated as CASSSSRGTNSPLHF. Full variable domain (outside the CDR3, taken from reference TRBV5-1 and TRBJ1-6): KAGVTQTPRYLIKTRGQQVTLSCSPISGHRSVSWYQQTPGQGLQFLFEYFSETQRNKGNFPGRFSGRQFSNSRSEMNVSTLELGDSALYLCASSSSRGTNSPLHFGNGTRLTVT.

The genes are TRBV7-8 and TRBJ1-4, with 9 bases lining up with TRBD1. J lost 4 bases, V lost 2 bases, and 2 bases had no gene match. CDR1 SGHVS and CDR2 FQNEAQ come from the germline V gene. CDR3 length equals 15 residues. CDR3 region: CASSLPGQGNEKLFF. The CDR3 DNA follows: TGTGCCAGCAGCTTACCGGGACAGGGTAATGAAAAACTGTTTTTT.

The J gene is TRBJ2-7, the V gene TRBV7-9; 8 positions match TRBD1. The CDR3 covers 16 residues. The germline V gene encodes CDR1 SEHNR and CDR2 FQNEAQ (reference sequence). J lost 2 bases, V lost 6 bases, and 12 bases had no gene match. Written as DNA, the CDR3 is TGTGCCAGCAGTTTGGGGGACTGGACAGGGACCTACGAGCAGTACTTC. It codes for CASSLGDWTGTYEQYF. Variable domain in full (rest from reference TRBV7-9 and TRBJ2-7): DTGVSQNPRHKITKRGQNVTFRCDPISEHNRLYWYRQTLGQGPEFLTYFQNEAQLEKSRLLSDRFSAERPKGSFSTLEIQRTEQGDSAMYLCASSLGDWTGTYEQYFGPGTRLTVT.

CDR3 sequence (DNA): TGTGCCAGCAGCTTCGGCGGGGGGGCCGTCAATGAGCAGTTCTTC. This translates into CASSFGGGAVNEQFF. The J gene is TRBJ2-1, the V gene TRBV5-6, with 9 bases aligning to TRBD2. With V trimmed by 2 bases and J by 6 bases, 6 bases remained unmatched. This CDR3 has 15 amino acids. From germline, CDR1 is SGHDT and CDR2 YYEEEE.

The chain joins TRBV27 to TRBJ2-3; D gene uncertain. The CDR3 sequence is 15 residues long. Trimming took 5 bases from V and 1 from J, leaving 13 bases between them. The germline CDR1 and CDR2 sequences are MNHEY and SMNVEV (reference sequence). CDR3 nucleotide sequence: TGTGCCAGCAGTCCCCCCGACGGAGGCACAGATACGCAGTATTTT. It encodes CASSPPDGGTDTQYF.